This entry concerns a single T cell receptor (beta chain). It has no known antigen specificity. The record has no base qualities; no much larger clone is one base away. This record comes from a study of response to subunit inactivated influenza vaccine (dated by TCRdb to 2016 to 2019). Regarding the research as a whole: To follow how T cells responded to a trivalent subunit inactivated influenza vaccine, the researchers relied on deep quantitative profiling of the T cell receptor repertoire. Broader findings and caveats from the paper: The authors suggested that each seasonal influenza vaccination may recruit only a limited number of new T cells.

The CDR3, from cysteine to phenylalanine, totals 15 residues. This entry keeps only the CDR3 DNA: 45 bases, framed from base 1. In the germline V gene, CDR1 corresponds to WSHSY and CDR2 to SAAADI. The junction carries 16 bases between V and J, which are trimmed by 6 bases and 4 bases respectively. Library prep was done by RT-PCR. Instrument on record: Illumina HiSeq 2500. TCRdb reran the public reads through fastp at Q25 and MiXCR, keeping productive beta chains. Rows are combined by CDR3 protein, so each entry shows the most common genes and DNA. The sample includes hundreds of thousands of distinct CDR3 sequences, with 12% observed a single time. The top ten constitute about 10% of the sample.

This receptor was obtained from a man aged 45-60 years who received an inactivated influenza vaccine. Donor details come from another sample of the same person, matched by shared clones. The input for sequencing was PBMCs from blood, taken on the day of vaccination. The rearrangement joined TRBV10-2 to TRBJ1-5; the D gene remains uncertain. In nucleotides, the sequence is TGCGCCAGCAGCGTAGGCCAATCGAAGAATCAGCCCCAGCATTTT. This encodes CASSVGQSKNQPQHF.